This T cell receptor beta chain was sequenced in a study of blood T cell repertoires in COVID-19. TCRdb keeps only in-frame clones here, not all; method: immunoSEQ multiplex PCR. The sample lists a few hundred thousand clones, around 90% seen once, with 2% to 3% in the top ten. V lost 4 bases to trimming and J lost 2 bases, with 14 bases between them. The germline V gene encodes CDR1 SEHNR and CDR2 FQNEAQ (reference sequence). The CDR3 runs 15 residues. The material sequenced was peripheral blood. The clonotype was recovered from a man younger than 35 with active or convalescent COVID-19. V usage is TRBV7-9 and J usage is TRBJ2-5; possibly TRBD2 for D (5 bases). Here the CDR3 reads CASSSYGNPQETQYF. CDR3 bases: TGTGCCAGCAGCTCCTACGGGAATCCACAAGAGACCCAGTACTTC.